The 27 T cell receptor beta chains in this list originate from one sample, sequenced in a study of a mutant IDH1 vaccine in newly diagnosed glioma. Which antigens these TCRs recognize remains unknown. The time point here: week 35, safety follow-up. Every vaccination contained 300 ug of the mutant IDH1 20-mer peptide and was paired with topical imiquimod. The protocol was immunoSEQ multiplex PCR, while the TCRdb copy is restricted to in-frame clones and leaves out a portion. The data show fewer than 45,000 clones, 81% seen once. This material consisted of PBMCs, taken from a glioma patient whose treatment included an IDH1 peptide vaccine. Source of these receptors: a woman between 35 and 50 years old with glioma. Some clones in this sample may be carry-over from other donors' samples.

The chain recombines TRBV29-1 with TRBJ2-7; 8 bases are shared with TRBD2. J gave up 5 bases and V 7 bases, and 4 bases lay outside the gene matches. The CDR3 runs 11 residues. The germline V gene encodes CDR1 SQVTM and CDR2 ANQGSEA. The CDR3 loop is CSGGLADEQYF. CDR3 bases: TGCAGCGGTGGACTAGCAGACGAGCAGTACTTC.

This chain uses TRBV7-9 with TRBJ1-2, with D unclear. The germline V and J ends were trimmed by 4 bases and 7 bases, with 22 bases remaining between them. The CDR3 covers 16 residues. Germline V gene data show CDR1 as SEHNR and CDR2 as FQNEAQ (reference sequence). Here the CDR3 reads CASSYPGSLESAGYTF. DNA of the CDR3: TGTGCCAGCAGCTACCCGGGCTCACTCGAGTCGGCTGGCTACACCTTC.

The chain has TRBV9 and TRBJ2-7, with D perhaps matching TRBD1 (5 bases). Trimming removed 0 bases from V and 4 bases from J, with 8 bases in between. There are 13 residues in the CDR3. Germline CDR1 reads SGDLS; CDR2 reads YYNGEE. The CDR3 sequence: CASSVAKGYEQYF. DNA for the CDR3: TGTGCCAGCAGCGTAGCTAAGGGGTACGAGCAGTACTTC.

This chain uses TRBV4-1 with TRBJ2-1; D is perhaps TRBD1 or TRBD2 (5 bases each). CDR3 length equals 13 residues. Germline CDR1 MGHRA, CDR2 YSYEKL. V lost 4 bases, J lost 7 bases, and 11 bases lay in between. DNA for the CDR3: TGCGCCAGCAGCCCAACTAGGACAAATGAGCAGTTCTTC. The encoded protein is CASSPTRTNEQFF.

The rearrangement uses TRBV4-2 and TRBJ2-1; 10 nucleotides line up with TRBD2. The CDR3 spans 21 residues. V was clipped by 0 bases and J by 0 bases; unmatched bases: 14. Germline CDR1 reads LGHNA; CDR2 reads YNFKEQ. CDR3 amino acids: CASSQDRERGGLLSSYNEQFF. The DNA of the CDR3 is TGTGCCAGCAGCCAAGATAGAGAGCGGGGGGGCCTACTCAGCTCCTACAATGAGCAGTTCTTC.

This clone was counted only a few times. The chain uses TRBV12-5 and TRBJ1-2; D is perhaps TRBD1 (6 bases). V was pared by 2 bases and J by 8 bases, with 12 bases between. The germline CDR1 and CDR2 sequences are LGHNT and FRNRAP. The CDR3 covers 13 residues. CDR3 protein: CASGLKGGRGYTF. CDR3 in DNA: TGTGCTAGTGGTTTGAAGGGGGGGCGAGGCTACACCTTC. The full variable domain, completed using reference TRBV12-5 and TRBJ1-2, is DARVTQTPRHKVTEMGQEVTMRCQPILGHNTVFWYRQTMMQGLELLAYFRNRAPLDDSGMPKDRFSAEMPDATLATLKIQPSEPRDSAVYFCASGLKGGRGYTFGSGTRLTVV.

CDR3 in amino acids: CASSFGGIQETQYF. Written as DNA, the CDR3 is TGCGCCAGCAGCTTTGGAGGCATTCAAGAGACCCAGTACTTC. The chain combines TRBV5-1 with TRBJ2-5; the D gene is possibly TRBD2 (5 bases). Trimming pared 2 bases from V and 2 bases from J, leaving 10 bases between. In germline, CDR1 is SGHRS, CDR2 YFSETQ. The CDR3 runs to 14 residues.

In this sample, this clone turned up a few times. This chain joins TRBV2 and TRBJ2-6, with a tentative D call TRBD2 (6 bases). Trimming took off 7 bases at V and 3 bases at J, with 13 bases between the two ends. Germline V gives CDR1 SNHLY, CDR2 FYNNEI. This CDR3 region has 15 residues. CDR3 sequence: CASTISGGGANVLTF. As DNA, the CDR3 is TGTGCCAGCACTATATCCGGGGGTGGGGCCAACGTCCTGACTTTC.

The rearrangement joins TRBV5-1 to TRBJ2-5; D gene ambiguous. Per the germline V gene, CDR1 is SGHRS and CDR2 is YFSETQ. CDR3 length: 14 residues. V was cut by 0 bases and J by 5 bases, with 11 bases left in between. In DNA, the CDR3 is TGCGCCAGCAGCTTGGATGCCTTGGGGGAGACCCAGTACTTC. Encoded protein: CASSLDALGETQYF.

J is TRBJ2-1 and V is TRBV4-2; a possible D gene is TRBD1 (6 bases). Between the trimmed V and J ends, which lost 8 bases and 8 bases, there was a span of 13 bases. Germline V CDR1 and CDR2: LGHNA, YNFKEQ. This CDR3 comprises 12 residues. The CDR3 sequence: CASGIQGYEQFF. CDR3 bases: TGTGCCAGCGGCATACAGGGATATGAGCAGTTCTTC.

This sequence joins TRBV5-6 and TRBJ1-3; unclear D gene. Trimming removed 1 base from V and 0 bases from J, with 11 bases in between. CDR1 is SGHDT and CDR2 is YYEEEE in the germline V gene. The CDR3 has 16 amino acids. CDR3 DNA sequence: TGTGCCAGCAGCTTGTCGGGCGGCGGCTCTGGAAACACCATATATTTT. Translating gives CASSLSGGGSGNTIYF.

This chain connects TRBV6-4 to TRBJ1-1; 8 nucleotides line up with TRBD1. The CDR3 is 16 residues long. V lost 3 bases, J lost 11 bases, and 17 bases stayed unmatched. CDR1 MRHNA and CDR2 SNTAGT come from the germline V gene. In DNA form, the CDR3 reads TGTGCCAGCAGTGAAACGGACAGGGACGGACCCCGAGGGGCTTTCTTT. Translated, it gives CASSETDRDGPRGAFF.

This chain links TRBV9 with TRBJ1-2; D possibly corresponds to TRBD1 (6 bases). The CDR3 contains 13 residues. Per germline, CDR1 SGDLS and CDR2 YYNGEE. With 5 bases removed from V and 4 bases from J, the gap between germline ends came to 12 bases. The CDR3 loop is CASRSGQSYGYTF. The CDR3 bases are TGTGCCAGCAGATCGGGACAAAGCTATGGCTACACCTTC.

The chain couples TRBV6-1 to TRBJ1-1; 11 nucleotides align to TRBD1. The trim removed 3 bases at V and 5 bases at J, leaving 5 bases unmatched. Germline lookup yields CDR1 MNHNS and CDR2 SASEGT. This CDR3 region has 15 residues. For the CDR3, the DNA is TGTGCCAGCAGTGATCCGGGACAGGGGGGTACTGAAGCTTTCTTT. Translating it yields CASSDPGQGGTEAFF.

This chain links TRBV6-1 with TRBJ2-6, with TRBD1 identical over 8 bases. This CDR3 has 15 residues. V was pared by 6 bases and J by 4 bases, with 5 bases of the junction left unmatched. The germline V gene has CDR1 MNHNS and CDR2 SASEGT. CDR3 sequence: CASRQGAGGANVLTF. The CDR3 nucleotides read TGTGCCAGCAGGCAGGGGGCGGGAGGGGCCAACGTCCTGACTTTC.

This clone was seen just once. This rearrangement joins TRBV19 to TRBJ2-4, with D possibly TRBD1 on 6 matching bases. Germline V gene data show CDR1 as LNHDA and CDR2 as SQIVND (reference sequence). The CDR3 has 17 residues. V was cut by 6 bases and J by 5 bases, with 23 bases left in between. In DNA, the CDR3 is TGTGCCAGTAGCAAATATACCCAGGGGCCGGAACAAAACATTCAGTACTTC. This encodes CASSKYTQGPEQNIQYF.

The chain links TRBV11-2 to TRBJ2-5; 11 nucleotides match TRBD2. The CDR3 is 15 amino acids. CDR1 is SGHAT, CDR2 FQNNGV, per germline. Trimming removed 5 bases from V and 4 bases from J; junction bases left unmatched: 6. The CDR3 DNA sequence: TGTGCCAGCAGCCTTAGCGGGAGGGGCACAGAGACCCAGTACTTC. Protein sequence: CASSLSGRGTETQYF.

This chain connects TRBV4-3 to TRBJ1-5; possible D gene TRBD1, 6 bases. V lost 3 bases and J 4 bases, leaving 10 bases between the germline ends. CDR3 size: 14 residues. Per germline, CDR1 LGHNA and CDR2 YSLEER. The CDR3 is CASSQDSFNQPQHF. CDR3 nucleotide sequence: TGCGCCAGCAGCCAGGACAGCTTTAATCAGCCCCAGCATTTT.

The CDR3 sequence is CASSFSGGLNNEQFF. As DNA, the CDR3 is TGCGCCAGCAGCTTTTCAGGGGGCCTGAACAATGAGCAGTTCTTC. This rearrangement joins TRBV5-1 to TRBJ2-1; 8 bases match TRBD1. Germline CDR1 reads SGHRS; CDR2 reads YFSETQ. Trimming took 2 bases from V and 5 from J; bases not matched to a gene: 6. CDR3 length: 15 residues. Variable domain in full (rest from reference TRBV5-1 and TRBJ2-1): KAGVTQTPRYLIKTRGQQVTLSCSPISGHRSVSWYQQTPGQGLQFLFEYFSETQRNKGNFPGRFSGRQFSNSRSEMNVSTLELGDSALYLCASSFSGGLNNEQFFGPGTRLTVL.

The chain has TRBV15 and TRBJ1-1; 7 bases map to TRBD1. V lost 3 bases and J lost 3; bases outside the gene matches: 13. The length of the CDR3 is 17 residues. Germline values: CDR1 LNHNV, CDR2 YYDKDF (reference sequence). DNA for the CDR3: TGTGCCACCAGCAGGTCCATCCTAACAGGGGTGGACACTGAAGCTTTCTTT. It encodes CATSRSILTGVDTEAFF.

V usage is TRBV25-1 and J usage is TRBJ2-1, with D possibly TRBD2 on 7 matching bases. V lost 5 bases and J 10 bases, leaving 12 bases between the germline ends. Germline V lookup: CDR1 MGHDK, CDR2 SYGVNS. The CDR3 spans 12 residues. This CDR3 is CASSLGGGEQFF. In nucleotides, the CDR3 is TGTGCCAGCAGTCTTGGGGGGGGCGAGCAGTTCTTC.

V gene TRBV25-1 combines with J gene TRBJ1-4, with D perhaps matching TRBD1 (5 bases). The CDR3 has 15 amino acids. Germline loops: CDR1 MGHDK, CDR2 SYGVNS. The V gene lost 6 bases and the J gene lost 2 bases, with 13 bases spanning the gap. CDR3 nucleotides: TGTGCCAGCAGGGAAACAGGAGAGACTAATGAAAAACTGTTTTTT. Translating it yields CASRETGETNEKLFF.

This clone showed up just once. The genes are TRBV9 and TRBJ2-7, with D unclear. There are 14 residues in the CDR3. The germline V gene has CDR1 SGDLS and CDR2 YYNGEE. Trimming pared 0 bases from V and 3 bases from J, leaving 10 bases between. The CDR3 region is CASSVGKGYYEQYF. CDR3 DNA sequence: TGTGCCAGCAGCGTAGGGAAGGGCTACTACGAGCAGTACTTC.

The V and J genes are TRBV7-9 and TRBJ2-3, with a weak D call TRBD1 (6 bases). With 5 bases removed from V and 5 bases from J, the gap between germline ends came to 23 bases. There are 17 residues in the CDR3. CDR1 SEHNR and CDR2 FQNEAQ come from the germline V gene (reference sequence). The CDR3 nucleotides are TGTGCCAGCAGCGGGGGCCTTGGAGCGCTACGGAGAGATACGCAGTATTTT. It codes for CASSGGLGALRRDTQYF.

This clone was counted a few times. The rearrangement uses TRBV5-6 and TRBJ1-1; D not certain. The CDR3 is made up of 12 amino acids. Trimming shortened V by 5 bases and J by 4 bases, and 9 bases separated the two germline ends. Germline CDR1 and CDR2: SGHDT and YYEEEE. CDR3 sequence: CASSRVSTEAFF. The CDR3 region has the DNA TGTGCCAGCAGTCGGGTTTCCACTGAAGCTTTCTTT.

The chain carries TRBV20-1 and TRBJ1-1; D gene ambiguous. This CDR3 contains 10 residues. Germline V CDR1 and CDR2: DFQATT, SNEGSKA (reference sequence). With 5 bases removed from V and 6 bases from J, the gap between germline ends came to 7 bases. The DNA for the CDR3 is TGCAGTGCTTATAACGCTGAAGCTTTCTTT. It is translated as CSAYNAEAFF.

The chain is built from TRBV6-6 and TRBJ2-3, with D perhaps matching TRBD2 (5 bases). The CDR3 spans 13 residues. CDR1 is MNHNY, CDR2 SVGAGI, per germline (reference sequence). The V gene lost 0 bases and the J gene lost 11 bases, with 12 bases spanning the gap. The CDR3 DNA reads TGTGCCAGCAGTTACTCGGGTGAGGGATGGCAGTATTTT. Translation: CASSYSGEGWQYF.